This T cell receptor beta chain was sequenced for a study of cytomegalovirus exposure and HLA in healthy donors. Overall study results and limits: Indistinguishability led to the exclusion of some V segments, TRBV6-2 and TRBV6-3 included. Per a prior analysis, the majority of TCR beta V segments were productive roughly 87% or roughly 30% of the time.

Primers: 60 Vbeta forward and 13 Jbeta reverse. TCRdb's table, derived via immunoSEQ multiplex PCR, lists solely in-frame clones and lacks some. The data hold under 250,000 clones, with 75% to 85% observed a single time. Comment on this clone: Its antigen is undetermined.

The CDR3 contains 15 residues. Trimming stripped 2 bases from V and 0 bases from J, with 7 bases between. The germline V gene encodes CDR1 SNHLY and CDR2 FYNNEI. Sequenced sample: PBMCs. The chain combines TRBV2 with TRBJ2-2, with D tentatively TRBD1 (5 bases). The sequence came from a woman aged 45-65 years in good health and CMV-seronegative. The CDR3 region has the DNA TGTGCCAGCAGTGAACTCAGGGCGAACACCGGGGAGCTGTTTTTT. It is translated as CASSELRANTGELFF.